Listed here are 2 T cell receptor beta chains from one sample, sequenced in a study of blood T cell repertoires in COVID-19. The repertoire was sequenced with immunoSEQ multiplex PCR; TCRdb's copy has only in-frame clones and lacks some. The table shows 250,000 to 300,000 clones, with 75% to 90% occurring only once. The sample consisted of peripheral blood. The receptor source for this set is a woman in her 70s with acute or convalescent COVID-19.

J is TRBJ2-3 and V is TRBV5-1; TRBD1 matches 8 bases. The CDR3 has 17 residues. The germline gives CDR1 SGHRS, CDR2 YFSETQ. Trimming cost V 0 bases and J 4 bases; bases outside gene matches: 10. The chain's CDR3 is CASSLGTQPTGADTQYF. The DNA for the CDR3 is TGCGCCAGCAGCTTGGGGACGCAACCGACAGGGGCAGATACGCAGTATTTT.

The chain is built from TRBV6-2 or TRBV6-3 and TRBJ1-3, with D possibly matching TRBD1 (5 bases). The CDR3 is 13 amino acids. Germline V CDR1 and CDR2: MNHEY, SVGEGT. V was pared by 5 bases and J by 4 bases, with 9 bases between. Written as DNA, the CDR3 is TGTGCCAGCAGTCCGCGGGACGGAAACACCATATATTTT. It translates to CASSPRDGNTIYF.